The clone carrying this TCR beta chain is a singleton in its sample. The antigen remains undetermined. A much larger clonotype is one base distant, so this may be a read error. Each CDR3 protein gets one entry after TCRdb re-called the RACE reads with MiXCR. The table lists just under 350,000 distinct CDR3 sequences, under 9% of them singletons, with 7.5% to 9% in the top ten. Time point given: patch test 1, 2 weeks after DPC sensitization. Treatment described: therapeutic diphenylcyclopropenone sensitization with weekly scalp DPC. This sample is drawn from a study of human T cells and chemical hapten exposure. General study findings and limits: Controls had significantly fewer large CDR3 similarity clusters than were formed by expanded TCRs.

The sequencing here drew on whole blood, taken in connection with sensitization to the hapten diphenylcyclopropenone (DPC). This clonotype was obtained from a woman aged 18-30 years with alopecia areata. Some clones in this sample may be carry-over from other donors' samples.

The CDR3 region is CDSSGAGRPYEQYF. CDR3 in DNA: TGTGACAGCTCTGGGGCAGGGCGGCCCTACGAGCAGTACTTC. The chain couples TRBV28 to TRBJ2-7; D is perhaps TRBD1 (5 bases). CDR3 length equals 14 residues. Looked up from germline, CDR1 is MDHEN and CDR2 is SYDVKM.